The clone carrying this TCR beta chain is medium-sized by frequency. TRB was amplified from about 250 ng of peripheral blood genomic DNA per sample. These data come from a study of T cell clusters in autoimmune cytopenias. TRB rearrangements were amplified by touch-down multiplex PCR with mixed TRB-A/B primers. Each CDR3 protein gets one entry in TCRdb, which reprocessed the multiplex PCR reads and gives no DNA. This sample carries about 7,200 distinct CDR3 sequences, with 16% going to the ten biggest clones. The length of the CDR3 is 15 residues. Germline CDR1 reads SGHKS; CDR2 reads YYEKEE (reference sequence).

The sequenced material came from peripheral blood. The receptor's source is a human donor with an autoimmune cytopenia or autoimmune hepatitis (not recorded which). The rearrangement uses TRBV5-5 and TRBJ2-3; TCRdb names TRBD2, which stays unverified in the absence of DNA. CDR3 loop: CASSLSSGLTDTQYF.